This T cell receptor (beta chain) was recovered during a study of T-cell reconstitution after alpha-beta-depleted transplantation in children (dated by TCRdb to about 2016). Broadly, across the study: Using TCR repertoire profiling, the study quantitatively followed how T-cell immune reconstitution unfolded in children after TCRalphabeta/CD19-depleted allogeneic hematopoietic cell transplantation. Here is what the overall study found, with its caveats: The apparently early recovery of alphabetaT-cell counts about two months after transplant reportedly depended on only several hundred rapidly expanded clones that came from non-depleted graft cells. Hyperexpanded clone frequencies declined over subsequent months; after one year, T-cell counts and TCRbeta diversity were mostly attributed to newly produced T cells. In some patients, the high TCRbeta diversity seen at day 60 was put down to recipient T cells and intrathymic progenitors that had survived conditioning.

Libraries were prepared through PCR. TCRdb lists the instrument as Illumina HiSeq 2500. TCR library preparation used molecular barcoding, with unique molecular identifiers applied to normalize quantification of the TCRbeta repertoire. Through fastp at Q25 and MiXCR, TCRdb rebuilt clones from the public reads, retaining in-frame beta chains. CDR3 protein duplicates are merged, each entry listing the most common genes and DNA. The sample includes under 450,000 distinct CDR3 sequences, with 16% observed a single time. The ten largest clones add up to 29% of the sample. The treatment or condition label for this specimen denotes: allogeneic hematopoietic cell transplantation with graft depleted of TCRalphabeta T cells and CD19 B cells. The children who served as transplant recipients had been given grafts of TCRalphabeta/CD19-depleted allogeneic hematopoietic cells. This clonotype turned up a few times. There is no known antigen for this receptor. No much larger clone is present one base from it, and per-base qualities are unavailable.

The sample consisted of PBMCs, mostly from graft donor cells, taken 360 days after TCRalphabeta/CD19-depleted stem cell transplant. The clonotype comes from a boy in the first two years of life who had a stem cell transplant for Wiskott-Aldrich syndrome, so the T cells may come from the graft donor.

The nucleotide sequence is given as TGTGCCAGCAGCTTAGATCCGGGACAGCTAAACATTCAGTACTTC. This encodes CASSLDPGQLNIQYF. The chain joins TRBV7-6 to TRBJ2-4, with 7 central nucleotides matching TRBD1. The CDR3, cysteine through phenylalanine, is 15 amino acids long. The only DNA kept is the CDR3, 45 bases in frame from the first base. From V the trimming removes 1 base and from J it removes 6 bases, while the gene matches leave 6 bases of the junction unaccounted for. CDR1 and CDR2 are read off the germline V gene as SGHVS and FNYEAQ.